The source of this T cell receptor beta chain is a study of shared clonotypes between healthy human individuals. Regarding the study as a whole: Naive subsets usually exceeded memory subsets in estimated richness.

Regarding this clone: What it recognizes is unknown.

Sequenced by immunoSEQ multiplex PCR; TCRdb stores in-frame clones only, minus some. Seen here are 2 million to 3 million clones, roughly 93% observed once, and the top ten hold about 0.39%. Donors were healthy HIV-negative adults without recent acute infections or vaccinations. In germline, CDR1 is SGDLS, CDR2 YYNGEE. Trimming took 4 bases from V and 3 from J; bases not matched to a gene: 6. There are 15 residues in the CDR3. The TCR sequence derives from a man in his late teens or twenties in good health. Some clones in this sample may be carry-over from other donors' samples. V and J are TRBV9 and TRBJ2-1, with TRBD2 identical over 8 bases. The material sequenced was naive CD4+ T cells from PBMCs. Described subset: CD45RA+ positively selected. The CDR3 sequence: CASSPGLGGYNEQFF. CDR3 bases: TGTGCCAGCAGCCCGGGACTAGGGGGCTACAATGAGCAGTTCTTC.